This is a list of T cell receptor beta chains from one sample in a study of T cells in Graves' hyperthyroidism and ophthalmopathy. TCRdb used MiXCR to reprocess the multiplex PCR reads, holding one entry per CDR3 protein. The table records around 800,000 distinct CDR3 sequences, roughly 37% of them present only once. Sequencing used blood. The receptors were sampled from a man aged 18 to 35 with Graves' hyperthyroidism. CDR3s include the opening cysteine and the closing phenylalanine or tryptophan. Each record gives: V gene, D gene, clone size, J gene, CDR3 protein, CDR3 DNA. A D gene is named only where the DNA matches it firmly. Only some rows state a clone size, as once, few, many or a class for expanded clones.

v_gene: TRBV6-6
d_gene: TRBD1
abundance: many
j_gene: TRBJ1-6
CDR3aa: CASSDPGQGNSPLHF
CDR3nt: TGTGCCAGCAGTGACCCAGGACAGGGGAATTCACCCCTCCACTTT

v_gene: TRBV4-3
d_gene: NA
abundance: few
j_gene: TRBJ2-5
CDR3aa: CASSQDKVGRGQETQYF
CDR3nt: TGCGCCAGCAGCCAAGATAAAGTAGGACGGGGGCAAGAGACCCAGTACTTC

v_gene: TRBV10-3
d_gene: TRBD1
abundance: many
j_gene: TRBJ1-4
CDR3aa: CAIRRSGQGNEKLFF
CDR3nt: TGTGCCATCAGGAGGTCCGGACAGGGTAACGAAAAACTGTTTTTT

v_gene: TRBV2
d_gene: NA
abundance: many
j_gene: TRBJ2-7
CDR3aa: CASIDNPREQYF
CDR3nt: TGTGCCAGCATAGACAACCCGCGGGAGCAGTACTTC

v_gene: TRBV11-3
d_gene: NA
abundance: few
j_gene: TRBJ1-5
CDR3aa: CALSPGNQPQHF
CDR3nt: TGTGCCCTCTCACCGGGCAATCAGCCCCAGCATTTT

v_gene: TRBV5-1
d_gene: TRBD1
abundance: many
j_gene: TRBJ1-3
CDR3aa: CASSFGMTGQEYF
CDR3nt: TGCGCCAGCAGCTTCGGGATGACAGGACAGGAATATTTT

v_gene: TRBV7-8
d_gene: NA
abundance: many
j_gene: TRBJ1-2
CDR3aa: CASSLGRQNYGYTF
CDR3nt: TGTGCCAGCAGCTTAGGGCGTCAAAACTATGGCTACACCTTC

v_gene: TRBV10-2
d_gene: NA
abundance: once
j_gene: TRBJ1-1
CDR3aa: CASSLGGAQDTEAFF
CDR3nt: TGCGCCAGCAGCTTGGGGGGGGCGCAGGACACTGAAGCTTTCTTT

v_gene: TRBV25-1
d_gene: TRBD1
abundance: once
j_gene: TRBJ1-2
CDR3aa: CASSARSGQGGGYTF
CDR3nt: TGTGCCAGCAGTGCTAGATCTGGACAGGGAGGAGGCTACACCTTC

v_gene: TRBV7-9
d_gene: NA
abundance: NA
j_gene: TRBJ1-6
CDR3aa: CASSRPGQPNSPLHF
CDR3nt: TGTGCCAGCAGCAGGCCTGGACAGCCTAATTCACCCCTCCACTTT

v_gene: TRBV2
d_gene: NA
abundance: NA
j_gene: TRBJ2-7
CDR3aa: CAGGRGSSEQYF
CDR3nt: TGTGCCGGGGGTCGGGGGTCTAGCGAGCAGTACTTC

v_gene: TRBV6-5
d_gene: TRBD1
abundance: few
j_gene: TRBJ1-3
CDR3aa: CASSRFGQALNTIYF
CDR3nt: TGTGCCAGCAGCCGCTTCGGACAGGCTTTAAACACCATATATTTT

v_gene: TRBV4-1
d_gene: NA
abundance: NA
j_gene: TRBJ1-2
CDR3aa: CASSQDGVSSGYGYTF
CDR3nt: TGCGCCAGCAGCCAGGACGGGGTCTCCAGTGGCTATGGCTACACCTTC

v_gene: TRBV24-1
d_gene: NA
abundance: many
j_gene: TRBJ1-5
CDR3aa: CATSWGGTQPQHF
CDR3nt: TGTGCCACCAGTTGGGGAGGGACTCAGCCCCAGCATTTT

v_gene: TRBV9
d_gene: NA
abundance: NA
j_gene: TRBJ1-2
CDR3aa: CASSVEGSGYGYTF
CDR3nt: TGTGCCAGCAGCGTAGAGGGGAGTGGCTATGGCTACACCTTC

v_gene: TRBV10-3
d_gene: NA
abundance: few
j_gene: TRBJ1-1
CDR3aa: CAISGEDTEAFF
CDR3nt: TGTGCCATCAGTGGGGAGGACACTGAAGCTTTCTTT

v_gene: TRBV29-1
d_gene: NA
abundance: NA
j_gene: TRBJ2-5
CDR3aa: CSANPPLQETQYF
CDR3nt: TGCAGCGCAAACCCCCCCCTCCAAGAGACCCAGTACTTC

v_gene: TRBV6-1
d_gene: TRBD1
abundance: NA
j_gene: TRBJ2-5
CDR3aa: CARRGTGGETQYF
CDR3nt: TGTGCCAGACGTGGGACAGGGGGTGAGACCCAGTACTTC

v_gene: TRBV29-1
d_gene: NA
abundance: many
j_gene: TRBJ2-5
CDR3aa: CSVVTSVETQYF
CDR3nt: TGCAGCGTTGTAACCTCAGTAGAGACCCAGTACTTC

v_gene: TRBV7-7
d_gene: NA
abundance: many
j_gene: TRBJ2-5
CDR3aa: CASSLEVGETQYF
CDR3nt: TGTGCTAGCAGCTTAGAGGTGGGAGAGACCCAGTACTTC

v_gene: TRBV2
d_gene: NA
abundance: NA
j_gene: TRBJ2-5
CDR3aa: CASVGERIQETQYF
CDR3nt: TGTGCCAGCGTAGGGGAACGGATCCAAGAGACCCAGTACTTC

v_gene: TRBV7-2
d_gene: NA
abundance: many
j_gene: TRBJ2-7
CDR3aa: CASSLERGSYEQYF
CDR3nt: TGTGCCAGCAGCTTGGAGAGGGGGTCCTACGAGCAGTACTTC

v_gene: TRBV4-1
d_gene: NA
abundance: NA
j_gene: TRBJ1-1
CDR3aa: CASSQDRWVNTEAFF
CDR3nt: TGCGCCAGCAGCCAAGATCGGTGGGTGAACACTGAAGCTTTCTTT

v_gene: TRBV20-1
d_gene: NA
abundance: NA
j_gene: TRBJ1-5
CDR3aa: CSARRGSQHF
CDR3nt: TGCAGTGCTAGAAGGGGGTCCCAGCATTTT

v_gene: TRBV12-3/TRBV12-4
d_gene: NA
abundance: NA
j_gene: TRBJ1-4
CDR3aa: CASNSDRGEKLFF
CDR3nt: TGTGCCAGCAACTCCGACCGGGGTGAAAAACTGTTTTTT

v_gene: TRBV9
d_gene: NA
abundance: NA
j_gene: TRBJ2-5
CDR3aa: CASSVVDGHQETQYF
CDR3nt: TGTGCCAGCAGCGTAGTGGACGGACACCAAGAGACCCAGTACTTC

v_gene: TRBV15
d_gene: TRBD2
abundance: NA
j_gene: TRBJ2-5
CDR3aa: CATSSGAGRQTQYF
CDR3nt: TGTGCCACCAGCAGCGGAGCGGGGCGGCAGACCCAGTACTTC

v_gene: TRBV18
d_gene: NA
abundance: NA
j_gene: TRBJ1-2
CDR3aa: CASSPLGPSFDGYTF
CDR3nt: TGTGCCAGCTCACCACTTGGGCCTTCCTTCGATGGCTACACCTTC

v_gene: TRBV10-1
d_gene: NA
abundance: many
j_gene: TRBJ1-2
CDR3aa: CASSEGSALLGYGYTF
CDR3nt: TGCGCCAGCAGTGAGGGGTCGGCTCTTCTCGGCTATGGCTACACCTTC

v_gene: TRBV20-1
d_gene: NA
abundance: many
j_gene: TRBJ2-7
CDR3aa: CSASRSPGEQYF
CDR3nt: TGCAGTGCTAGCCGCTCCCCCGGCGAGCAGTACTTC

v_gene: TRBV11-2
d_gene: NA
abundance: few
j_gene: TRBJ1-1
CDR3aa: CASSLGPGATEAFF
CDR3nt: TGTGCCAGCAGCTTAGGTCCGGGGGCCACTGAAGCTTTCTTT

v_gene: TRBV5-1
d_gene: NA
abundance: many
j_gene: TRBJ1-1
CDR3aa: CASSPTGQQNTEAFF
CDR3nt: TGCGCCAGCAGCCCAACCGGACAGCAGAACACTGAAGCTTTCTTT

v_gene: TRBV9
d_gene: NA
abundance: many
j_gene: TRBJ2-7
CDR3aa: CASSVNERTSVTYEQYF
CDR3nt: TGTGCCAGCAGCGTAAACGAGAGGACTTCGGTCACCTACGAGCAGTACTTC

v_gene: TRBV20-1
d_gene: NA
abundance: NA
j_gene: TRBJ2-3
CDR3aa: CSARDRGGHTDTQYF
CDR3nt: TGCAGTGCTAGAGATCGGGGCGGACACACAGATACGCAGTATTTT

v_gene: TRBV9
d_gene: TRBD1
abundance: few
j_gene: TRBJ1-6
CDR3aa: CASSQGQEVSPLHF
CDR3nt: TGTGCCAGCAGCCAAGGACAGGAGGTTTCACCCCTCCACTTT

v_gene: TRBV7-9
d_gene: NA
abundance: once
j_gene: TRBJ2-2
CDR3aa: CASSWGVSNTGELFF
CDR3nt: TGTGCCAGCAGCTGGGGGGTTTCGAACACCGGGGAGCTGTTTTTT

v_gene: TRBV2
d_gene: NA
abundance: NA
j_gene: TRBJ2-5
CDR3aa: CASSDNSDGETQYF
CDR3nt: TGTGCCAGCAGCGATAACAGTGACGGGGAGACCCAGTACTTC

v_gene: TRBV29-1
d_gene: NA
abundance: many
j_gene: TRBJ1-3
CDR3aa: CSVEDRAYSGNTIYF
CDR3nt: TGCAGCGTTGAAGATCGTGCATACTCTGGAAACACCATATATTTT

v_gene: TRBV5-1
d_gene: NA
abundance: many
j_gene: TRBJ2-6
CDR3aa: CASSYTTTASGANVLTF
CDR3nt: TGCGCCAGCAGTTATACTACTACCGCCTCTGGGGCCAACGTCCTGACTTTC

v_gene: TRBV11-2
d_gene: NA
abundance: NA
j_gene: TRBJ2-7
CDR3aa: CASRTGTNLTYEQYF
CDR3nt: TGTGCCAGCAGGACCGGGACGAACCTTACCTACGAGCAGTACTTC

v_gene: TRBV2
d_gene: NA
abundance: NA
j_gene: TRBJ1-5
CDR3aa: CASTEGGPGQPQHF
CDR3nt: TGTGCCAGCACCGAGGGGGGCCCCGGTCAGCCCCAGCATTTT

v_gene: TRBV12-3/TRBV12-4
d_gene: TRBD1
abundance: NA
j_gene: TRBJ1-4
CDR3aa: CASSLRRTGVNEKLFF
CDR3nt: TGTGCCAGCAGTTTAAGAAGGACAGGGGTTAATGAAAAACTGTTTTTT

v_gene: TRBV19
d_gene: NA
abundance: few
j_gene: TRBJ1-1
CDR3aa: CASRQESGTEAFF
CDR3nt: TGTGCCAGTAGACAGGAATCGGGTACTGAAGCTTTCTTT

v_gene: TRBV10-3
d_gene: NA
abundance: many
j_gene: TRBJ1-1
CDR3aa: CAIQGVGMNTEAFF
CDR3nt: TGTGCCATCCAGGGAGTTGGGATGAACACTGAAGCTTTCTTT

v_gene: TRBV5-6
d_gene: NA
abundance: few
j_gene: TRBJ2-7
CDR3aa: CASSPGPDSHEQYF
CDR3nt: TGTGCCAGCAGCCCTGGCCCGGATAGCCACGAGCAGTACTTC

v_gene: TRBV2
d_gene: NA
abundance: few
j_gene: TRBJ2-5
CDR3aa: CASTLREAGETQYF
CDR3nt: TGTGCCAGCACTTTAAGAGAGGCGGGGGAGACCCAGTACTTC

v_gene: TRBV7-2
d_gene: NA
abundance: NA
j_gene: TRBJ2-5
CDR3aa: CASSLEGGLRETQYF
CDR3nt: TGTGCCAGCAGCTTGGAAGGAGGACTGCGGGAGACCCAGTACTTC

v_gene: TRBV2
d_gene: NA
abundance: many
j_gene: TRBJ2-5
CDR3aa: CASSDRPESTQYF
CDR3nt: TGTGCCAGCAGTGACCGCCCCGAATCGACCCAGTACTTC

v_gene: TRBV20-1
d_gene: NA
abundance: many
j_gene: TRBJ1-5
CDR3aa: CSAFSGDGNQPQHF
CDR3nt: TGCAGTGCCTTCTCGGGGGATGGCAATCAGCCCCAGCATTTT